These T cell receptor beta chains were read from a single sample in a study of blood T cell repertoires in COVID-19. Sequencing was performed with immunoSEQ multiplex PCR; in TCRdb, only in-frame clones are kept and a portion is missing. The sample contains about 360,000 clones, over 65% of which appear only once. What was sequenced was peripheral blood. These receptors were collected from a human donor with acute or convalescent COVID-19. The donor label of this sample is uncertain. Both conserved end residues are part of each CDR3. The D gene is left open where the match is weak. The size entry is marked missing in some rows and otherwise reads once, few, many or a size class.

-,TRBD2,TRBJ2-5,TRBV5-1,CASTEAGGRTQYF,TGCGCCAGCACTGAAGCGGGGGGGAGGACCCAGTACTTC
-,TRBD2,TRBJ2-7,TRBV11-2,CASSFRTSGSGYEQYF,TGTGCCAGCAGCTTCCGGACTAGCGGGAGTGGATACGAGCAGTACTTC
-,-,TRBJ1-1,TRBV7-9,CASSLGHSVLSTEAFF,TGTGCCAGCAGCTTAGGCCACAGTGTCCTGAGCACTGAAGCTTTCTTT
-,TRBD2,TRBJ2-1,TRBV20-1,CSASITGGGYNEQFF,TGCAGTGCTAGTATTACGGGAGGGGGCTACAATGAGCAGTTCTTC
once,TRBD1,TRBJ1-2,TRBV5-5,CASSQTTLRKKTGTGYGYTF,TGTGCCAGCAGCCAGACAACTCTCCGCAAGAAGACAGGGACGGGCTATGGCTACACCTTC
-,TRBD2,TRBJ2-3,TRBV2,CASSGTSVGTDTQYF,TGTGCCAGCAGTGGAACTAGCGTCGGCACAGATACGCAGTATTTT
-,-,TRBJ2-7,TRBV24-1,CATSDGYEQYF,TGTGCCACCAGTGACGGCTACGAGCAGTACTTC
-,TRBD1,TRBJ2-1,TRBV30,CAWSRYTGAVYNEQFF,TGTGCCTGGAGTCGCTACACAGGGGCTGTCTACAATGAGCAGTTCTTC
-,-,TRBJ1-1,TRBV10-2,CASSEKSGAGFF,TGCGCCAGCAGTGAAAAATCGGGTGCGGGTTTCTTT
-,TRBD1,TRBJ1-2,TRBV29-1,CSASGTASYGYTF,TGCAGCGCTTCCGGGACAGCAAGCTATGGCTACACCTTC
-,TRBD1,TRBJ1-4,TRBV7-9,CASSLAGTGTEKLFF,TGTGCCAGCAGCTTAGCCGGGACAGGGACTGAAAAACTGTTTTTT
-,-,TRBJ2-7,TRBV18,CASSPSRPNYEQYF,TGTGCCAGCTCACCGTCACGCCCTAACTACGAGCAGTACTTC
-,-,TRBJ2-3,TRBV7-9,CASSPAGRTDTQYF,TGTGCCAGCAGCCCAGCGGGTCGCACAGATACGCAGTATTTT
-,TRBD1,TRBJ1-4,TRBV2,CASSPGQGIEKLFF,TGTGCCAGCAGTCCGGGACAGGGGATTGAAAAACTGTTTTTT
-,-,TRBJ2-7,TRBV4-1,CASSPTVTYEQYF,TGCGCCAGCAGCCCCACAGTCACCTACGAGCAGTACTTC
few,-,TRBJ2-2,TRBV5-1,CASSLAGVGELFF,TGCGCCAGCAGCTTGGCCGGGGTCGGGGAGCTGTTTTTT
-,-,TRBJ2-1,TRBV6-5,CASSWNSGAYNEQFF,TGTGCCAGCAGTTGGAATAGCGGAGCTTACAATGAGCAGTTCTTC
once,TRBD1,TRBJ1-1,TRBV19,CASSIEYRDSASNTEAFF,TGTGCCAGTAGTATAGAGTACCGGGACAGCGCATCTAACACTGAAGCTTTCTTT